This is a list of T cell receptor beta chains from one sample in a study of PD-1 blockade in classical Hodgkin lymphoma. TCRdb's copy holds only in-frame clones and misses some; the assay was immunoSEQ multiplex PCR. Altogether around 50,000 clones are present, about 91% being singletons, with the ten largest covering around 9.3%. The input for sequencing was peripheral blood mononuclear cells (PBMCs), taken before the second cycle of nivolumab. Every receptor here comes from a human donor with classical Hodgkin lymphoma. Both conserved end residues are part of each CDR3. The order of the fields is V gene, J gene, CDR3 protein.

v_gene: TRBV6-5
j_gene: TRBJ2-7
CDR3aa: CASSYGLAPYEQYF

v_gene: TRBV5-1
j_gene: TRBJ1-3
CDR3aa: CASSLESGSSGNTIYF

v_gene: TRBV4-3
j_gene: TRBJ2-2
CDR3aa: CASSLDSGVGELFF

v_gene: TRBV27
j_gene: TRBJ1-1
CDR3aa: CASKQGAMRNTEAFF

v_gene: TRBV27
j_gene: TRBJ1-5
CDR3aa: CASSPDRGGDQPQHF

v_gene: TRBV27
j_gene: TRBJ2-7
CDR3aa: CASRLTGGSSSYEQYF

v_gene: TRBV2
j_gene: TRBJ2-5
CDR3aa: CASNQGIQETQYF

v_gene: TRBV5-1
j_gene: TRBJ2-2
CDR3aa: CASTLAGGPAGELFF

v_gene: TRBV4-3
j_gene: TRBJ2-3
CDR3aa: CASSRDWAEQTDTQYF

v_gene: TRBV7-9
j_gene: TRBJ1-2
CDR3aa: CASRSTLGQLYGYTF

v_gene: TRBV10-3
j_gene: TRBJ2-6
CDR3aa: CAISESGGAGANVLTF

v_gene: TRBV28
j_gene: TRBJ1-4
CDR3aa: CASSFSGRDEKLFF

v_gene: TRBV5-5
j_gene: TRBJ2-7
CDR3aa: CASSFGPRSDQYF

v_gene: TRBV29-1
j_gene: TRBJ2-5
CDR3aa: CSVVRGLVGAQYF

v_gene: TRBV11-2
j_gene: TRBJ2-7
CDR3aa: CASSLVGLAGGSFYEQYF

v_gene: TRBV28
j_gene: TRBJ2-5
CDR3aa: CASSADRGEETQYF

v_gene: TRBV2
j_gene: TRBJ2-1
CDR3aa: CASSVASGLGEQFF

v_gene: TRBV2
j_gene: TRBJ1-2
CDR3aa: CANGTQHYGYTF

v_gene: TRBV27
j_gene: TRBJ2-1
CDR3aa: CASSFAGAEQFF

v_gene: TRBV30
j_gene: TRBJ1-2
CDR3aa: CAWERGGGGRNYGYTF

v_gene: TRBV4-2
j_gene: TRBJ1-4
CDR3aa: CASSFNTPTNEKLFF

v_gene: TRBV5-1
j_gene: TRBJ1-1
CDR3aa: CASSLDGADTEAFF

v_gene: TRBV2
j_gene: TRBJ2-1
CDR3aa: CASNPPSGRATNEQFF

v_gene: TRBV6-5
j_gene: TRBJ2-7
CDR3aa: CASSYGGDNEQYF